In this sample, the clone carrying this T cell receptor beta chain turned up many times. The CDR3 end is not reached by the read, which stops 3 residues before it; the germline J gene fills it in. This sample was included in a study of T cell clonality in common variable immunodeficiency. Measured with immunoSEQ multiplex PCR; TCRdb has only the in-frame clones, and not every one. The data show approximately 81,000 clones, with none appearing a single time. Trimming removed 4 bases from V and 0 bases from J; junction bases left unmatched: 4. The CDR3 runs 16 residues. Germline loops: CDR1 MRHNA, CDR2 SNTAGT.

The source of this sequence is a person aged 18 to 70 in good health. The sample comprised peripheral blood mononuclear cells. V usage is TRBV6-4 and J usage is TRBJ2-2; 8 bases match TRBD2. Incomplete CDR3 DNA: TGTGCCAGCAGTGGAATAGCGGGATCGAACACCGGGGAG. Translating it yields CASSGIAGSNTGE. The entire CDR3 protein is CASSGIAGSNTGELFF.